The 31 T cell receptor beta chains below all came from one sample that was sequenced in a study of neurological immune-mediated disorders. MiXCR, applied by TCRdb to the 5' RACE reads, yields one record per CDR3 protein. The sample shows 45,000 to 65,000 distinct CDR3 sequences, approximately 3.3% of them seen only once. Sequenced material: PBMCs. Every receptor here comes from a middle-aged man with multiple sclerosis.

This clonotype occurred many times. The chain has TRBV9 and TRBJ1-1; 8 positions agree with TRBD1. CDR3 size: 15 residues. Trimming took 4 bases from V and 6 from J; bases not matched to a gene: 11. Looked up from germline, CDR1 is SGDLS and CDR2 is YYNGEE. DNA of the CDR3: TGTGCCAGCAGCCCCCAACAGGGGGGGCGCGCTGAAGCTTTCTTT. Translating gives CASSPQQGGRAEAFF.

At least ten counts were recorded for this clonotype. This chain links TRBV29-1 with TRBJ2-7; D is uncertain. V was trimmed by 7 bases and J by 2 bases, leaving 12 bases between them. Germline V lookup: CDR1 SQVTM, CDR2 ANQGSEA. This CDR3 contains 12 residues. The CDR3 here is CSGRTGAYEQYF. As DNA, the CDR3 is TGCAGCGGCCGGACCGGAGCCTACGAGCAGTACTTC.

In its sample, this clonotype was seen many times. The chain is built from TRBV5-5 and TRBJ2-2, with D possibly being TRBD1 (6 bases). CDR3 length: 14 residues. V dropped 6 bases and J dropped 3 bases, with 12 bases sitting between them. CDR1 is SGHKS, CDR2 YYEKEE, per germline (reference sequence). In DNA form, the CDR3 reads TGTGCCAGCACGAGAGACAGGCACACCGGGGAGCTGTTTTTT. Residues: CASTRDRHTGELFF.

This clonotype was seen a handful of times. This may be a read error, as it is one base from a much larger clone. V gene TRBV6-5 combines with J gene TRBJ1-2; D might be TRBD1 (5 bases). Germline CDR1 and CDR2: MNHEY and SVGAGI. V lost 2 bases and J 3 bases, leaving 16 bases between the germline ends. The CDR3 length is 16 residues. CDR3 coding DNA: TGTGCCAGCAGTTACGAACAGGCCACGGGAGACTATGGCTACACCTTC. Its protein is CASSYEQATGDYGYTF.

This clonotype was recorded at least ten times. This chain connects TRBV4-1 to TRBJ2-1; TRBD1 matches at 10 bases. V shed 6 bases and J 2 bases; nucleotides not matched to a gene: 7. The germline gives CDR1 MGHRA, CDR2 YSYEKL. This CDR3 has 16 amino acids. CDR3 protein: CASRPGQGLPYNEQFF. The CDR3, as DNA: TGCGCCAGCAGACCGGGACAGGGGCTTCCCTACAATGAGCAGTTCTTC.

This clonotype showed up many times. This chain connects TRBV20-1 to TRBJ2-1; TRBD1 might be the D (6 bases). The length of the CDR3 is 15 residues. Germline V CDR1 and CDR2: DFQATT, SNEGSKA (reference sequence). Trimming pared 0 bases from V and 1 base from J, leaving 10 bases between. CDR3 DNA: TGCAGTGCTAGAGATACAGGGATTTCCTACAATGAGCAGTTCTTC. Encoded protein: CSARDTGISYNEQFF.

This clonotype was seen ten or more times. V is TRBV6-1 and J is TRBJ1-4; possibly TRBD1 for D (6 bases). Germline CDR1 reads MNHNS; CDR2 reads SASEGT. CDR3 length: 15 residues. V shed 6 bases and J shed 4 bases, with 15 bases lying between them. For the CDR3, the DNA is TGTGCCAGCAGGATTACAGGGTTCCGTAATGAAAAACTGTTTTTT. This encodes CASRITGFRNEKLFF.

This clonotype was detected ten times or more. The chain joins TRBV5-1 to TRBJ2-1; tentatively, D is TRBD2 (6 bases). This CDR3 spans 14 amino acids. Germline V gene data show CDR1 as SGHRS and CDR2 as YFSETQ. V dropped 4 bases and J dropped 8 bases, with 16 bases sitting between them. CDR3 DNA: TGCGCCAGCAGCGGGACTGGGGATATCGATGAGCAGTTCTTC. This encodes CASSGTGDIDEQFF.

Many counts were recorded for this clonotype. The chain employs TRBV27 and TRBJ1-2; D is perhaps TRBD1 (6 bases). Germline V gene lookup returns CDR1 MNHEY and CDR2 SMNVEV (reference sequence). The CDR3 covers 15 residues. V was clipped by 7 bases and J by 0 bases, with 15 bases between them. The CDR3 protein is CASKSEGGANYGYTF. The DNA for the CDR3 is TGTGCCAGCAAGAGCGAGGGGGGAGCTAACTATGGCTACACCTTC.

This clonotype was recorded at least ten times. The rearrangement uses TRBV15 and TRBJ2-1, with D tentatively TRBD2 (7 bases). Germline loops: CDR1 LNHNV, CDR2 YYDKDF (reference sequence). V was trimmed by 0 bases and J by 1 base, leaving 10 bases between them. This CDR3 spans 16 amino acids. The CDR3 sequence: CATSREGGASYNEQFF. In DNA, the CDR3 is TGTGCCACCAGCAGAGAGGGGGGGGCTTCCTACAATGAGCAGTTCTTC.

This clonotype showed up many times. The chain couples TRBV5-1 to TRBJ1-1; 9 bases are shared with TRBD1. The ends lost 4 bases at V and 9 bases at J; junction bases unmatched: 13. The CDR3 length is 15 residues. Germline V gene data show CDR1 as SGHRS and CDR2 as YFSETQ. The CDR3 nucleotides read TGCGCCAGCAGCGAGGGGGTGACAGGGGGAGTTCAAGCTTTCTTT. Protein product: CASSEGVTGGVQAFF. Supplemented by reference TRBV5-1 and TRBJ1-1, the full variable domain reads KAGVTQTPRYLIKTRGQQVTLSCSPISGHRSVSWYQQTPGQGLQFLFEYFSETQRNKGNFPGRFSGRQFSNSRSEMNVSTLELGDSALYLCASSEGVTGGVQAFFGQGTRLTVV.

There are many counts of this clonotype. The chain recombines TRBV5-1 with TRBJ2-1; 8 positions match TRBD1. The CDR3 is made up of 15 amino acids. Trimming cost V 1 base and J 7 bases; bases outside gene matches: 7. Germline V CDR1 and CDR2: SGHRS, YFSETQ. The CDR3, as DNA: TGCGCCAGCAGCTTGTCTCCAGGGGGCGAAAATGAGCAGTTCTTC. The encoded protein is CASSLSPGGENEQFF.

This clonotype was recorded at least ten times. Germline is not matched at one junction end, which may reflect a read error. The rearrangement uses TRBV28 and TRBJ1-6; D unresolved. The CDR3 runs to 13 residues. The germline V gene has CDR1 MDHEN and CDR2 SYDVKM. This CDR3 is CASSLLVSSPLNF. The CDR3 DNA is TGTGCCAGCAGTTTATTGGTATCATCACCCCTCAACTTT.

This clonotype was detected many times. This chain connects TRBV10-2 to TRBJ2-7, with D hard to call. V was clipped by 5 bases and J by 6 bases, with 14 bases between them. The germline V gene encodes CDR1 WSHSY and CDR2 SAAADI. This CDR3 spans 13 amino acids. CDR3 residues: CASSWQSVGEQYF. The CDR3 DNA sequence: TGCGCCAGCAGTTGGCAGAGCGTGGGCGAGCAGTACTTC.

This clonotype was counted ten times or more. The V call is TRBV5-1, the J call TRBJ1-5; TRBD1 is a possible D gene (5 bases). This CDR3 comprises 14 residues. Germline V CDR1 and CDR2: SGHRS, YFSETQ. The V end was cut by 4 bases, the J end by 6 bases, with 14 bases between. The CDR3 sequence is CASSPIGGTQPQHF. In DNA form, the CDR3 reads TGCGCCAGCAGCCCAATCGGGGGAACTCAGCCCCAGCATTTT.

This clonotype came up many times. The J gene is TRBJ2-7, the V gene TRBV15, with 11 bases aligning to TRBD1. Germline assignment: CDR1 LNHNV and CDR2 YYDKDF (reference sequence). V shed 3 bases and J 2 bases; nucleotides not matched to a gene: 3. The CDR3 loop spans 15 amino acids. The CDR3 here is CATSRDRGRTYEQYF. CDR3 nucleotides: TGTGCCACCAGCAGGGACAGGGGGCGAACCTACGAGCAGTACTTC.

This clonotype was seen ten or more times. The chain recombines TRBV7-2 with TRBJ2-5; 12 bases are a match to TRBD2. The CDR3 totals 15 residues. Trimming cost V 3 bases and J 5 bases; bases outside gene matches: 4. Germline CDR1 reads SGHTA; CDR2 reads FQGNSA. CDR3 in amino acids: CASSLWLAGGETQYF. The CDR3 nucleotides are TGTGCCAGCAGCTTGTGGCTAGCGGGGGGGGAGACCCAGTACTTC.

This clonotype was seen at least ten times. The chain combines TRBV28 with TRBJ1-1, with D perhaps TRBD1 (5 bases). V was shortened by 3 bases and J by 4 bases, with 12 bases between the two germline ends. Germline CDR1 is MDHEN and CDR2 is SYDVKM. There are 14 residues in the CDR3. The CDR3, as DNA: TGTGCCAGCAGTTTTCCCGGGGGGGGCACTGAAGCTTTCTTT. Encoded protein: CASSFPGGGTEAFF.

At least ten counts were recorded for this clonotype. CDR3 sequence (DNA): TGTGCCAGCAGCTTAGGGCTGGGACAGGCCTACAATGAGCAGTTCTTC. Its translation is CASSLGLGQAYNEQFF. The V and J genes are TRBV7-9 and TRBJ2-1; 8 bases are a match to TRBD1. This CDR3 is built from 16 residues. Germline lookup yields CDR1 SEHNR and CDR2 FQNEAQ (reference sequence). Trimming removed 1 base from V and 2 bases from J; junction bases left unmatched: 4. The variable domain in full, completed from reference TRBV7-9 and TRBJ2-1, reads DTGVSQNPRHKITKRGQNVTFRCDPISEHNRLYWYRQTLGQGPEFLTYFQNEAQLEKSRLLSDRFSAERPKGSFSTLEIQRTEQGDSAMYLCASSLGLGQAYNEQFFGPGTRLTVL.

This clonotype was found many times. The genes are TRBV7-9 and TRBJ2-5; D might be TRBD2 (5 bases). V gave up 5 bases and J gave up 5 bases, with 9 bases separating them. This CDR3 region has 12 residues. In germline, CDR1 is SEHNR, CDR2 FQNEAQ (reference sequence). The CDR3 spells CASSVGGETQYF. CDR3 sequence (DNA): TGTGCCAGCAGCGTGGGCGGGGAGACCCAGTACTTC.

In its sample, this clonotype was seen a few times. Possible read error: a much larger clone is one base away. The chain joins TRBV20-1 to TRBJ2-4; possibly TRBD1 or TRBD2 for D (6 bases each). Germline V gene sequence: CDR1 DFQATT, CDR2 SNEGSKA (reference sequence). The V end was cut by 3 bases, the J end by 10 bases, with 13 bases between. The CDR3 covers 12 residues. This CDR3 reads CSARGGLKIQYF. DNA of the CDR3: TGCAGTGCTAGGGGGGGCTTAAAAATTCAGTACTTC.

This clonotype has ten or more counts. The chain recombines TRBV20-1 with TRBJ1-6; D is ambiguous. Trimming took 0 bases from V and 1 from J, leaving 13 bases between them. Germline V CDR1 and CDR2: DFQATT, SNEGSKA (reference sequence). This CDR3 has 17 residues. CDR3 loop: CSARDLEGWSYNSPLHF. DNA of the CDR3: TGCAGTGCTAGAGACCTAGAGGGTTGGTCCTATAATTCACCCCTCCACTTT.

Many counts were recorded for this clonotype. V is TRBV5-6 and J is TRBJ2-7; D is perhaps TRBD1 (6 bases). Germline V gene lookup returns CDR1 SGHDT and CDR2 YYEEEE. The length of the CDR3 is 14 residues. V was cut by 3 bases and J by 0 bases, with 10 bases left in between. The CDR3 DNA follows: TGTGCCAGCAGCTCTCGGACAGACTCCTACGAGCAGTACTTC. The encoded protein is CASSSRTDSYEQYF.

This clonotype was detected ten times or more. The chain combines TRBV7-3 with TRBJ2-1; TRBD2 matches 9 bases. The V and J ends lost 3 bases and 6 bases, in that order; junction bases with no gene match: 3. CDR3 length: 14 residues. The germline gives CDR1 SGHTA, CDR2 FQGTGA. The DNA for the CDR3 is TGTGCCAGCAGCTTTAGCGGGGGACGCAATGAGCAGTTCTTC. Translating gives CASSFSGGRNEQFF.

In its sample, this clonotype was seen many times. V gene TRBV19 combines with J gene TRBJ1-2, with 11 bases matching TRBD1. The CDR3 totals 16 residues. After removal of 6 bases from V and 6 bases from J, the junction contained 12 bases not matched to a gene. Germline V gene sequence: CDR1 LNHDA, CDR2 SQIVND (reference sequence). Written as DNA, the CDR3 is TGTGCCAGTAGGCCATCGCTGGACAGGGGGCTGAATGGCTACACCTTC. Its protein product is CASRPSLDRGLNGYTF.

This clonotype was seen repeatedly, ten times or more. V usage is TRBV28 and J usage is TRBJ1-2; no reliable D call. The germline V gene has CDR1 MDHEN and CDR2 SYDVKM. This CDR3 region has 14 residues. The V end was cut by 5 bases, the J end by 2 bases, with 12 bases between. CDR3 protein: CASSPIGQNYGYTF. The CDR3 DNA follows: TGTGCCAGCAGTCCTATAGGGCAGAACTATGGCTACACCTTC.

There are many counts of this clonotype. This chain's CDR3 is CSARDSGGVYNEQFF. The CDR3 coding sequence is TGCAGTGCTAGAGATAGCGGGGGCGTTTACAATGAGCAGTTCTTC. The chain links TRBV20-1 to TRBJ2-1, with 9 positions matching TRBD2. Trimming removed 0 bases from V and 4 bases from J; junction bases left unmatched: 4. The length of the CDR3 is 15 residues. Germline CDR1 is DFQATT and CDR2 is SNEGSKA (reference sequence).

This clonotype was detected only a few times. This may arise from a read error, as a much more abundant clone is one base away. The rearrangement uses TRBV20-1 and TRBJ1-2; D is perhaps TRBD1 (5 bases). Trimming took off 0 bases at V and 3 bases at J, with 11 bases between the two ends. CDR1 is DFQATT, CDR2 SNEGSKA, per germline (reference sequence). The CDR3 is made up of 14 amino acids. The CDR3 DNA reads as TGCAGTGCTAGAGATGGGACCAAGGACTATGGCTACACCTTC. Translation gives CSARDGTKDYGYTF.

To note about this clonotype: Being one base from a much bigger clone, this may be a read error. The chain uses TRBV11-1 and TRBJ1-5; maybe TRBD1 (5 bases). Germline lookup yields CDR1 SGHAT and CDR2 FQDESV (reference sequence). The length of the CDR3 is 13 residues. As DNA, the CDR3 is TGTGCCAGCAGCTCCCAGGGTGGCCAGCCCCAGAATTTT. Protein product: CASSSQGGQPQNF.

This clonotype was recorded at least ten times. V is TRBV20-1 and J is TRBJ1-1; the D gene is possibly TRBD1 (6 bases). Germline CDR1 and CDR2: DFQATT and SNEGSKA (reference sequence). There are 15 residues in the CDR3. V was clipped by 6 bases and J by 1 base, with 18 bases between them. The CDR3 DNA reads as TGCAGTGCCCCTGCTGGGGGGGCGGGGAACACTGAAGCTTTCTTT. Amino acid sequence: CSAPAGGAGNTEAFF.

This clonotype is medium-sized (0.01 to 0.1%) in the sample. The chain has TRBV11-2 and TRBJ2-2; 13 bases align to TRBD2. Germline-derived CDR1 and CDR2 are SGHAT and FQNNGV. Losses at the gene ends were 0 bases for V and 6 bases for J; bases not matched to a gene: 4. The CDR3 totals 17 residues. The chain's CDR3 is CASSLEPGTSGAGELFF. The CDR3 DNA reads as TGTGCCAGCAGCTTAGAACCTGGGACTAGCGGGGCCGGGGAGCTGTTTTTT.